Below, 8 T cell receptor beta chains from the same sample are listed, as sequenced in a study of vaccination and CD4 T cells after COVID-19. For these TCRs, the target antigens are not known. With the Oncomine TCR Beta short-read assay, DNA from cultured CD4+ T cells was sequenced. TCRdb reprocessed the PCR reads with MiXCR, giving one entry per CDR3 protein. The repertoire includes just over 9,500 distinct CDR3 sequences, around 70% of them detected once, and roughly 35% sits in the top ten. The treatment here: approximately nine-day PBMC culture with coronavirus spike peptide pools or control peptides (ViraFEST assay). Sequencing input: CD4+ T cells from blood, cultured in vitro. The origin of the receptors is a human donor who had recovered from COVID-19.

The V gene is TRBV7-3, the J gene TRBJ2-2; 9 nucleotides line up with TRBD1. This CDR3 comprises 16 residues. V dropped 4 bases and J dropped 7; count of bases not matched to a gene: 10. Per germline, CDR1 SGHTA and CDR2 FQGTGA. The CDR3 loop reads CASSSTGDRAVGELFF. The CDR3, as DNA: TGTGCCAGCAGCTCCACCGGGGACAGGGCCGTCGGGGAGCTGTTTTTT.

V usage is TRBV19 and J usage is TRBJ1-6; a possible D gene is TRBD1 (6 bases). V was clipped by 5 bases and J by 1 base, with 12 bases between them. The CDR3 is made up of 16 amino acids. Germline loops: CDR1 LNHDA, CDR2 SQIVND (reference sequence). CDR3 DNA sequence: TGTGCCAGTAGTCCCAGGGGAAATTCCTATAATTCACCCCTCCACTTT. Protein product: CASSPRGNSYNSPLHF.

The chain couples TRBV20-1 to TRBJ2-1; a weak D match, TRBD2 (6 bases). Trimming left V 2 bases short and J 3 bases short, with 14 bases between. From germline, CDR1 is DFQATT and CDR2 SNEGSKA (reference sequence). The CDR3 is made up of 15 amino acids. The CDR3 sequence is CSARMRAGYYNEQFF. CDR3 DNA: TGCAGTGCTAGAATGAGGGCGGGATACTACAATGAGCAGTTCTTC.

The chain recombines TRBV11-3 with TRBJ1-1; D is uncertain. Germline lookup yields CDR1 SGHNT and CDR2 YENEEA. CDR3 size: 11 residues. The germline V and J ends were trimmed by 4 bases and 9 bases, with 9 bases remaining between them. The CDR3 region has the DNA TGTGCCAGCAGCTCTGAGGACCAAGCTTTCTTT. This codes for CASSSEDQAFF.

The chain employs TRBV7-2 and TRBJ2-2; perhaps TRBD1 as D (6 bases). From germline, CDR1 is SGHTA and CDR2 FQGNSA. The CDR3 contains 15 residues. Between the trimmed V and J ends, which lost 6 bases and 0 bases, there was a span of 11 bases. DNA for the CDR3: TGTGCCAGCAGTCGACAGGTTACGAACACCGGGGAGCTGTTTTTT. It encodes CASSRQVTNTGELFF.

Note on this clonotype: One end of the junction fails to match germline, which may point to a read error. The chain links TRBV20-1 to TRBJ1-2; a weak D match, TRBD1 (6 bases). This CDR3 is 14 amino acids long. CDR1 and CDR2 (germline): DFQATT, SNEGSKA (reference sequence). The CDR3 bases are TGCGGTGCCAAACTGACAGGCGCTAACTATGGCTACACCTTC. It specifies CGAKLTGANYGYTF.

The chain joins TRBV7-6 to TRBJ2-7; TRBD1 might be the D (5 bases). The length of the CDR3 is 14 residues. CDR1 and CDR2 (germline): SGHVS, FNYEAQ. V shed 0 bases and J shed 5 bases, with 11 bases lying between them. The CDR3 coding sequence is TGTGCCAGCAGCTTAGCGGCAGGGATCCACGAGCAGTACTTC. This encodes CASSLAAGIHEQYF.

The chain recombines TRBV6-1 with TRBJ2-2, with 9 bases that match TRBD1. With V trimmed by 6 bases and J by 5 bases, 7 bases remained unmatched. CDR1 is MNHNS, CDR2 SASEGT, per germline. The length of the CDR3 is 15 residues. The CDR3 spells CASRHRGRDTGELFF. In nucleotides, the CDR3 is TGTGCCAGCAGACACAGGGGGCGAGATACCGGGGAGCTGTTTTTT.